This TCR beta chain was sequenced in a study of siplizumab effects on memory and regulatory T cells. Notes on the study in general: Confirmation that proliferating Tregs from siplizumab cultures had suppressive function was not obtained. Siplizumab significantly lowered the alloreactive sequences that could be traced to unstimulated CD4+ memory cells.

Worth noting for this clone: As yet, its antigen is unknown.

Each sample had roughly 10^5 TCR templates assayed. Clones were sequenced by immunoSEQ multiplex PCR, and TCRdb holds only the in-frame ones, with some missing. The data show 100,000 to 110,000 clones, with 75% to 95% seen just once and 0.14% to 0.15% held by the top ten. The CDR3 length is 16 residues. CDR1 and CDR2 (germline): SGHRS, YFSETQ. V was cut by 0 bases and J by 3 bases, with 12 bases left in between. The rearrangement joins TRBV5-1 to TRBJ2-2; D possibly corresponds to TRBD1 (6 bases). The sequencing input was CD4+ T cells sorted from blood. This sequence was found in a human donor in good health. The DNA for the CDR3 is TGCGCCAGCAGCTTGGAGTTGTCAGGGGACACCGGGGAGCTGTTTTTT. This translates into CASSLELSGDTGELFF.